Listed below are T cell receptor beta chains from one sample, sequenced in a study of human T cells and chemical hapten exposure. Via MiXCR, TCRdb re-called the RACE reads, giving one row per CDR3 protein. Of some 400,000 distinct CDR3 sequences listed, 5% to 6.5% are singletons. The sample here was whole blood, taken in connection with sensitization to the hapten diphenylcyclopropenone (DPC). All receptors come from a woman in her 50s with alopecia areata. Some clones in this sample may be carry-over from other donors' samples. CDR3s leave out the opening cysteine and the closing phenylalanine or tryptophan. Each record gives: V gene, D gene, J gene, CDR3 protein. D genes are given only for firm matches.

TRBV9,TRBD1,TRBJ1-1,ASSARQGMNTEAF
TRBV30,.,TRBJ1-1,AWRPVPTSAF
TRBV15,.,TRBJ2-3,ATSREPAVTDTQY
TRBV12-3/TRBV12-4,.,TRBJ2-3,ASSLWQHTDTQY
TRBV12-3/TRBV12-4,TRBD2,TRBJ2-7,ASSSKSGIYEQY
TRBV6-1,.,TRBJ2-3,ASSEPDTQY
TRBV4-3,.,TRBJ2-3,ASSLSFTDTQY
TRBV11-2,.,TRBJ1-4,ASSLAPASNEKLF
TRBV4-3,.,TRBJ2-1,ASSQDEPRLFSYNEQF
TRBV15,TRBD1,TRBJ2-5,ATRDRGYQETQY
TRBV4-2,TRBD2,TRBJ2-1,ASSPRTSGRQGVNEQF
TRBV12-3/TRBV12-4,TRBD1,TRBJ2-1,ASSPRTGSIGNEQF
TRBV12-3/TRBV12-4,.,TRBJ2-3,ASSFGAATDTQY
TRBV29-1,.,TRBJ2-5,SVDRGLQETQY
TRBV7-9,.,TRBJ1-6,ASRKPARYSPLH
TRBV28,.,TRBJ1-1,ASCGGFNTEAF
TRBV15,.,TRBJ1-5,ATSPRDQPQH
TRBV18,TRBD1,TRBJ1-2,ASSPAGTGYYGYT
TRBV27,.,TRBJ1-1,ASSFRGPNTEAF
TRBV7-2,.,TRBJ2-1,ASSLAGANEQF
TRBV2,.,TRBJ1-5,ASSEDRRSNQPQH
TRBV15,TRBD1,TRBJ2-1,ATSRGLGQGSYNEQF
TRBV4-1,TRBD1,TRBJ2-3,ASSQERGPSTDTQY
TRBV7-9,.,TRBJ2-1,ASSPQEDEQF
TRBV3-1,.,TRBJ1-6,ASSKLRQGNTYNSPLH
TRBV4-3,.,TRBJ2-3,ASSQATVTDTQY
TRBV27,TRBD2,TRBJ2-1,ASGWLAENNEQF
TRBV11-1,.,TRBJ2-3,ASSRQSTDTQY
TRBV7-2,.,TRBJ1-6,ASTDVYNSPLH
TRBV7-9,.,TRBJ1-6,ASRPGAFINSPLH
TRBV28,.,TRBJ1-6,ASTVGGASGRSPLH
TRBV7-8,.,TRBJ1-6,ASSYPNSPLH
TRBV10-2,TRBD1,TRBJ1-4,ASSYTGVNEKLF
TRBV20-1,.,TRBJ1-3,SARDSQGAVVGNTIY
TRBV6-5,TRBD1,TRBJ1-1,ASSSPLNRGPGTEAF
TRBV6-6,.,TRBJ2-1,ASSQEGPAGNEQF
TRBV28,TRBD2,TRBJ2-7,ASSAGLAGGGQQY
TRBV10-3,.,TRBJ1-5,AISESDAVNQPQH
TRBV20-1,TRBD2,TRBJ2-7,SARDASGDYEQY
TRBV5-1,.,TRBJ2-7,ASSPETGRIYEQY
TRBV6-4,TRBD1,TRBJ2-6,ASSPRTGAGANVLT
TRBV10-3,TRBD2,TRBJ2-1,ATRRLAHYNEQF
TRBV7-9,TRBD1,TRBJ1-5,ASSQTGEGNQPQH
TRBV12-3/TRBV12-4,TRBD1,TRBJ1-5,ASSLGTDSNQPQH